This T cell receptor (beta chain) was documented in a study of identical twins. From germline, CDR1 is SGDLS and CDR2 YYNGEE. The CDR3 spans 13 residues. Trimming took 0 bases from V and 2 from J, leaving 5 bases between them. One entry per CDR3 protein results from TCRdb running MiXCR on the 5' RACE reads. The sample contains under 250,000 distinct CDR3 sequences, approximately 6.8% of which appear only once. Donors were all healthy Caucasians. With regard to this clonotype: Antigen unknown.

Broader study findings: The authors noted that invariant MAIT and iNKT cells could partly confound zero-insertion analyses. The models gave estimates that fell short of the out-of-frame TCR alpha sharing seen in monozygotic twins. Fewer insertions characterized abundant cord blood beta clonotypes, whereas memory repertoires showed none.

The same sample was also used in a study of yellow fever vaccine responses in identical twins.

Sequenced sample: CD8+ T cells sorted from blood. The rearrangement links TRBV9 to TRBJ2-5; D call uncertain. The receptor comes from a woman aged 18-29 years in good health. Here the CDR3 DNA reads TGTGCCAGCAGCGTAGACCCGCAAGAGACCCAGTACTTC. It specifies CASSVDPQETQYF.